This section outlines one T cell receptor beta chain sequence together with its context. Its antigen is undetermined. The data are from a study of cytomegalovirus exposure and HLA in healthy donors. Study conclusions and caveats: At a 0.05 false discovery rate, a later analysis found about 17,000 TCR beta sequences to be associated with HLA alleles.

In the PCR, 60 Vbeta and 13 Jbeta primers were used. Authors' data handling: Per a later analysis, the number of unique TCR beta chains was around 80 million, of which some 9.9 million were shared. Profiled with immunoSEQ multiplex PCR; TCRdb holds only in-frame clones, not every one. D and trimming come from the DNA, and the V and J calls and clone size come from that table. This sample has under 200,000 clones, with around 78% found just once. This CDR3 comprises 19 residues. CDR1 is SSHAT, CDR2 FNYEAQ, per germline (reference sequence). Trimming removed 2 bases from V and 3 bases from J; junction bases left unmatched: 10.

The rearrangement joins TRBV7-7 to TRBJ2-1; 13 bases match TRBD2. This TCR was sampled from a young man in good health and CMV-seronegative. The sample was PBMCs. The CDR3 spells CASSLRTPGLAGIYNEQFF. The CDR3 DNA follows: TGTGCCAGCAGCTTAAGGACTCCGGGACTAGCGGGAATCTACAATGAGCAGTTCTTC.